This T cell receptor (beta chain) was profiled in a study of shared clonotypes between healthy human individuals. Germline-derived CDR1 and CDR2 are WNHNN and SYGVQD (reference sequence). The V end was cut by 2 bases, the J end by 2 bases, with 5 bases between. CDR3 length: 13 amino acids. Using immunoSEQ multiplex PCR, the repertoire was profiled, and TCRdb retains in-frame clones only, with some absent. The table shows 1.5 million to 1.9 million clones, with 98% occurring only once. Sequencing used naive CD4+ T cells sorted from blood. Indicated subset: CD45RA+ positively selected. The genes are TRBV10-1 and TRBJ2-3, with unresolved D. This clonotype was obtained from a man aged 25-45 years in good health. The CDR3 reads CASSEVYTDTQYF. The CDR3 DNA reads TGCGCCAGCAGTGAGGTCTACACAGATACGCAGTATTTT.